One sample yielded the 5 T cell receptor beta chains listed below, sequenced in a study of graft-versus-host responses after intestinal transplantation. The method was immunoSEQ multiplex PCR; TCRdb's version includes in-frame clones alone and lacks a portion of them. The sample has about 70,000 clones; less than 95% are singletons. These receptors' targets are unknown. The sequences come from unstimulated CD8+ T cells sorted from spleen or lymph node cells, collected before intestinal transplant. The receptors stem from a human donor who received an intestinal transplant.

V is TRBV5-1 and J is TRBJ2-1, with D possibly matching TRBD2 (6 bases). The CDR3 contains 14 residues. The germline V gene has CDR1 SGHRS and CDR2 YFSETQ. V was shortened by 3 bases and J by 1 base, with 8 bases between the two germline ends. The CDR3 loop reads CASSSGVSYNEQFF. CDR3 bases: TGCGCCAGCAGCTCGGGGGTTTCCTACAATGAGCAGTTCTTC.

In this sample, this clone turned up a few times. The CDR3 region is CASSLGQGAREQYF. The CDR3 nucleotides are TGTGCCAGCAGCCTGGGACAGGGGGCGAGGGAGCAGTACTTC. The chain links TRBV9 to TRBJ2-7; 12 bases fit TRBD1. With 4 bases clipped from V and 7 bases from J, the junction kept 6 bases outside the gene matches. There are 14 residues in the CDR3. Looked up from germline, CDR1 is SGDLS and CDR2 is YYNGEE.

V gene TRBV11-2 combines with J gene TRBJ2-7; TRBD2 matches 10 bases. Germline-derived CDR1 and CDR2 are SGHAT and FQNNGV. The CDR3 is made up of 16 amino acids. V shed 1 base and J 4 bases; nucleotides not matched to a gene: 7. The CDR3 coding sequence is TGTGCCAGCAGCTTAGCAGACGGAGCGGGGGGGTACGAGCAGTACTTC. Amino acid sequence: CASSLADGAGGYEQYF.

This chain links TRBV5-6 with TRBJ2-7; unclear D gene. The CDR3 has 14 residues. CDR1 is SGHDT and CDR2 is YYEEEE in the germline V gene. V shed 0 bases and J shed 1 base, with 8 bases lying between them. The CDR3 here is CASSLGAGSYEQYF. The CDR3 DNA reads TGTGCCAGCAGCTTGGGGGCAGGATCCTACGAGCAGTACTTC.

This clone has only a few counts. The V gene is TRBV5-1, the J gene TRBJ2-7; 7 bases are a match to TRBD1. V trimming: 4 bases; J trimming: 5 bases; junction bases outside the gene matches: 12. Germline V gene sequence: CDR1 SGHRS, CDR2 YFSETQ. This CDR3 region has 15 residues. The CDR3 is CASSTDRVKGDEQYF. The CDR3 region has the DNA TGCGCCAGCAGCACCGACAGGGTAAAAGGGGACGAGCAGTACTTC. The full variable domain, rest sourced from reference TRBV5-1 and TRBJ2-7, is KAGVTQTPRYLIKTRGQQVTLSCSPISGHRSVSWYQQTPGQGLQFLFEYFSETQRNKGNFPGRFSGRQFSNSRSEMNVSTLELGDSALYLCASSTDRVKGDEQYFGPGTRLTVT.